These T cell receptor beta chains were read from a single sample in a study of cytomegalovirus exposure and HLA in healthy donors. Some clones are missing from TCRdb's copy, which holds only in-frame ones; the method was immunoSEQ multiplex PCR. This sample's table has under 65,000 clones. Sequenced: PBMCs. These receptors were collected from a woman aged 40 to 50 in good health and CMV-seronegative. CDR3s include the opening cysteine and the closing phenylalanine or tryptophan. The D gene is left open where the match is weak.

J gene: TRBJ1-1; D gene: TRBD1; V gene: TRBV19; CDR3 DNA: TGTGCCAGTAGTACAACAGGGGACACTGAAGCTTTCTTT; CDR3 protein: CASSTTGDTEAFF
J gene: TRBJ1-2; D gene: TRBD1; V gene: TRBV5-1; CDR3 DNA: TGCGCCAGCACCAGGGACAGGGAGGCCTATGGCTACACCTTC; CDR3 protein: CASTRDREAYGYTF
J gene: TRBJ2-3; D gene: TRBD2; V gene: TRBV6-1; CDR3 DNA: TGTGCCAGCAGGGGTGGGGGGGTAGAGCAGTATTTT; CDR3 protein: CASRGGGVEQYF
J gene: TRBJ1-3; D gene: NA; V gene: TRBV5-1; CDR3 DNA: TGCGCCAGCAGCTTGGAGCCAGCGGGCTCTGGAAACACCATATATTTT; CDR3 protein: CASSLEPAGSGNTIYF
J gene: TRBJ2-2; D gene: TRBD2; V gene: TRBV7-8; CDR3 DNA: TGTGCCAGCAGCTCCGTTAGCGGGGGGGCCGGGGAGCTGTTTTTT; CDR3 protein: CASSSVSGGAGELFF
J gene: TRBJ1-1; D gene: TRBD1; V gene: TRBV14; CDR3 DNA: TGTGCCAGCAGCCAGACCAGGGGGACTGAAGCTTTCTTT; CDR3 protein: CASSQTRGTEAFF
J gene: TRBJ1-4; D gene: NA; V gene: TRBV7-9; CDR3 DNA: TGTGCCAGCAGCTCCCCCGTAGCTGCAACTAATGAAAAACTGTTTTTT; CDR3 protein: CASSSPVAATNEKLFF
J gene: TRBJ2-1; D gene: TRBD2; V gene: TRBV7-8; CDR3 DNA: TGTGCCAGCAGCTTTGGACTAGCGGGAGGAGTTTCCTACAATGAGCAGTTCTTC; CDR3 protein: CASSFGLAGGVSYNEQFF
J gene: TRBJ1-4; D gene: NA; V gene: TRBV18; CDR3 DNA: TGTGCCAGCTCACTCACTTCCGGGTCCCGTAATGAAAAACTGTTTTTT; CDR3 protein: CASSLTSGSRNEKLFF
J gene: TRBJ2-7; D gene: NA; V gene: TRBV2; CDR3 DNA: TGTGCCACCGGAAGGGGAGGCGCAATGGGCGAGCAGTACTTC; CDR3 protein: CATGRGGAMGEQYF
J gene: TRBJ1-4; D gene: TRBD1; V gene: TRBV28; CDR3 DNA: TGTGCCAGCAGTTTTGGGACAGATAATGAAAAACTGTTTTTT; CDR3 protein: CASSFGTDNEKLFF
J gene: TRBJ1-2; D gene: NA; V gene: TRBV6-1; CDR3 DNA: TGTGCCAGCAGTGAAGATATGGTCGGAGGCGGCTACACCTTC; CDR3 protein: CASSEDMVGGGYTF
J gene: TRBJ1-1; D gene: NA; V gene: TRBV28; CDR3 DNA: TGTGCCAGCAGTTTCACTACAGGGTATGAAGCTTTCTTT; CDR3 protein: CASSFTTGYEAFF
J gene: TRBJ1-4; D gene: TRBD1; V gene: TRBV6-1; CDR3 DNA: TGTGCCAGCAGTGAAACAGGGGATTCTAATGAAAAACTGTTTTTT; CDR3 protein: CASSETGDSNEKLFF
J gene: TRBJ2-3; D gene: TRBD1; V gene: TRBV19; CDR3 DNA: TGTGCCAGTAGTCGTGGACAGGGGAGCACAGATACGCAGTATTTT; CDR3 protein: CASSRGQGSTDTQYF
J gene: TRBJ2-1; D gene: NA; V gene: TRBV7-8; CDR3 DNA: TGTGCCAGCAGCTTAGTCTCGTGGAGCTCCTACAATGAGCAGTTCTTC; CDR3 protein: CASSLVSWSSYNEQFF
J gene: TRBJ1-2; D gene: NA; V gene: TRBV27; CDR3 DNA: TGTGCCAGCAGTTTCGGCGGAAACTATGGCTACACCTTC; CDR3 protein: CASSFGGNYGYTF
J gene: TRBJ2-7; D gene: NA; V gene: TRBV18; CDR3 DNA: TGTGCCAGCTCACCACAATCAGGCCAGGTATACGAGCAGTACTTC; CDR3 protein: CASSPQSGQVYEQYF